This T cell receptor beta chain stems from a study of shared clonotypes between healthy human individuals. The overall study: The donors, a couple of women and three men, were aged 18 to 49. Study-wide points: Relative to memory subsets, naive subsets generally showed larger estimated richness.

This CDR3 spans 13 amino acids. V lost 4 bases and J 9 bases, leaving 13 bases between the germline ends. The V gene's germline CDR1 is SGHVS and CDR2 FNYEAQ. Genomic DNA of each subset was evenly split across several immunoSEQ plates. Profiling relied on immunoSEQ multiplex PCR, and the TCRdb table lists in-frame clones only, not all of them. Altogether 2 million to 2.5 million clones are present, around 95% being singletons, with the ten largest covering around 0.13%. Worth noting for this clone: Its antigen is still unknown.

From CD4+ cells came CD45RA+ naive and CD45RA-negative memory subsets. The V and J genes are TRBV7-6 and TRBJ2-4; TRBD1 might be the D (6 bases). Sequences were obtained from naive CD4+ T cells sorted from blood. Subset meaning: CD45RA+ positively selected. The source is a man between 18 and 29 years old in good health. DNA of the CDR3: TGTGCCAGCAGCTCGAAACAGGGATCCATTCAGTACTTC. Its translation is CASSSKQGSIQYF.